A selection of T cell receptor beta chains follows, all from one sample in a study of OX40 agonist ivuxolimab in advanced cancers. Assay used: immunoSEQ multiplex PCR; TCRdb lists only in-frame clones, some missing. Of approximately 40,000 clones listed, around 82% are singletons. The starting material was CD4+ or CD8+ T cells sorted from blood, obtained in a trial of the OX40 agonist ivuxolimab. Source of these receptors: an adult with an advanced solid tumor such as melanoma, head and neck, liver or kidney cancer. CDR3s include the opening cysteine and the closing phenylalanine or tryptophan. Fields, in order: J gene, V gene, CDR3 protein.

TRBJ1-4 | TRBV5-5 | CASSSDRGGEKLFF
TRBJ2-1 | TRBV27 | CASSPPPLPRNNEQFF
TRBJ1-4 | TRBV7-9 | CASSLGRGNEKLFF
TRBJ2-7 | TRBV9 | CASSVDELAYEQYF
. | TRBV10-1 | CAGLPGLAPSYEQYF
TRBJ2-3 | TRBV4-1 | CASSQQLLGLTDTQYF
TRBJ2-6 | TRBV7-7 | CASSPHGFLSGANVLTF
TRBJ2-4 | TRBV7-2 | CASSLSPNIQYF
TRBJ2-1 | TRBV19 | CASSIRDFDNEQFF
TRBJ2-7 | TRBV6-5 | CASSYAGSYEQYF
TRBJ1-6 | TRBV14 | CASSDEYNSPLHF
TRBJ1-1 | TRBV6-5 | CASSGRSNTAFF
TRBJ1-2 | TRBV5-6 | CASSRKLTGGTYGYTF
TRBJ1-2 | TRBV10-3 | CAISEVGQGADGYTF
TRBJ1-4 | TRBV7-2 | CASSTVTVTNEKLFF
TRBJ2-1 | TRBV15 | CATSRHDTSYNEQFF
TRBJ2-7 | TRBV2 | CASSVDRGEQYF
TRBJ1-1 | TRBV6-5 | CASSYFGHNTEAFF
TRBJ1-1 | TRBV9 | CASSVYRGTEAFF
TRBJ2-3 | TRBV10-3 | CAISEAGGLADTQYF
TRBJ2-3 | TRBV11-3 | CASSLGGSGSKNTQYF
TRBJ1-6 | TRBV4-3 | CASSLEGENSPLHF
TRBJ2-7 | TRBV27 | CASSPVVGGEQYF
TRBJ2-7 | TRBV27 | CARDGTYEQYF
TRBJ2-3 | TRBV7-8 | CASSPRRTTRPPGTDTQYF
TRBJ2-3 | TRBV30 | CAWSVRERDTQYF
TRBJ1-1 | TRBV7-2 | CASSSNLGNTEAFF
TRBJ2-7 | TRBV19 | CASSTGGEDEQYF
TRBJ2-7 | TRBV6-5 | CASSLGAVAGGFEQYF
TRBJ1-4 | TRBV28 | CASSPAGTGREKLFF
TRBJ2-7 | TRBV30 | CAPSQGPSYEQYF
TRBJ2-2 | TRBV4-1 | CASSQERRVRGNTGELFF
TRBJ1-2 | TRBV12-5 | CASAISVLRDRGLGGYTF
TRBJ1-2 | TRBV6-6 | CASSKTGTGNGYTF
TRBJ2-7 | TRBV30 | CAWSTDSDSYEQYF
TRBJ1-1 | TRBV30 | CAWDQERWTEAFF
TRBJ1-2 | TRBV5-1 | CASSSIPDSYGYTF
TRBJ1-1 | TRBV7-2 | CASSLWQDYTEAFF
TRBJ2-1 | TRBV5-5 | CASSLAPGHNEQFF
TRBJ2-7 | TRBV11-2 | CASSLDSGTGTFYEQYF
TRBJ2-1 | TRBV10-2 | CASSLASEQFF
TRBJ2-7 | TRBV11-3 | CASSLGGRPHEQYF
TRBJ1-2 | TRBV5-6 | CASSLFSGQLYGYTF
TRBJ1-1 | TRBV9 | CASSGTTQGNTEAFF
TRBJ1-2 | TRBV27 | CASRMTGGWDGYTF